A single sample is the source of the 9 T cell receptor beta chains below, sequenced in a study of T-cell reconstitution after alpha-beta-depleted transplantation in children. TCRbeta library preparation incorporated unique molecular identifiers. TCRdb used MiXCR to reprocess the PCR reads, holding one entry per CDR3 protein. The repertoire includes fewer than 700,000 distinct CDR3 sequences, under 15% of them detected once, and 2% to 2.5% sits in the top ten. The source material was PBMCs, mostly from graft donor cells, sampled 360 days after TCRalphabeta/CD19-depleted stem cell transplant. These receptors were obtained from a male patient younger than 18 who had a stem cell transplant for acute myeloid leukemia, so the T cells may come from the graft donor.

This chain uses TRBV7-8 with TRBJ1-6, with D maybe TRBD1 (5 bases). The V end lost 4 bases, the J end lost 9 bases, and 16 bases lay between the germline ends. This CDR3 contains 15 residues. Germline CDR1 and CDR2: SGHVS and FQNEAQ. The CDR3 bases are TGTGCCAGCAGCTACTCAGGGCCGGGGGGTTCACCCCTCCACTTT. It translates to CASSYSGPGGSPLHF.

This clonotype was recorded only once. The V call is TRBV3-1, the J call TRBJ2-7; 7 bases map to TRBD2. The CDR3 extends over 16 amino acids. The germline V gene encodes CDR1 LGHDT and CDR2 YNNKEL (reference sequence). V trimming: 4 bases; J trimming: 1 base; junction bases outside the gene matches: 10. The CDR3: CASSPNTGLLSYEQYF. DNA for the CDR3: TGTGCCAGCAGCCCCAACACGGGACTACTATCCTACGAGCAGTACTTC.

This clonotype occurred a few times. CDR3 sequence: CASRSTYQETQYF. The CDR3 DNA follows: TGTGCCAGCAGGAGCACCTACCAAGAGACCCAGTACTTC. The genes are TRBV28 and TRBJ2-5; D is uncertain. CDR3 length equals 13 residues. Germline V gene lookup returns CDR1 MDHEN and CDR2 SYDVKM. Trimming stripped 6 bases from V and 0 bases from J, with 8 bases between.

The chain has TRBV6-2 or TRBV6-3 and TRBJ2-7; 8 positions match TRBD2. The CDR3 loop spans 17 amino acids. With 2 bases clipped from V and 1 base from J, the junction kept 10 bases outside the gene matches. CDR1 is MNHEY and CDR2 is SVGEGT in the germline V gene. CDR3 protein: CASSYVGRAMESYEQYF. The CDR3 DNA sequence: TGTGCCAGCAGTTACGTCGGGAGGGCCATGGAGTCCTACGAGCAGTACTTC.

The J gene is TRBJ2-1, the V gene TRBV30; D might be TRBD1 (5 bases). The CDR3 covers 11 residues. Germline V CDR1 and CDR2: GTSNPN, SVGIG (reference sequence). Trimming took 3 bases from V and 9 from J, leaving 9 bases between them. This CDR3 is CAWSKGVEQFF. The DNA of the CDR3 is TGTGCCTGGAGCAAAGGGGTTGAGCAGTTCTTC.

In this sample, this clonotype turned up a few times. V is TRBV10-3 and J is TRBJ2-6; D may be TRBD1 (5 bases). The CDR3 has 15 residues. V was pared by 2 bases and J by 2 bases, with 7 bases between. Germline V CDR1 and CDR2: ENHRY, SYGVKD. As DNA, the CDR3 is TGTGCCATCAGTGAGCCAGGGACTGGGGCCAACGTCCTGACTTTC. Amino acids: CAISEPGTGANVLTF.

The rearrangement uses TRBV29-1 and TRBJ1-2, with D possibly matching TRBD1 (5 bases). V was pared by 6 bases and J by 7 bases, with 12 bases between. The CDR3 runs to 11 residues. Germline values: CDR1 SQVTM, CDR2 ANQGSEA. CDR3 in amino acids: CSVRGGRGYTF. As DNA, the CDR3 is TGCAGCGTCCGGGGGGGTCGTGGCTACACCTTC.

On this clonotype itself: Since the CDR3 does not end with the conserved phenylalanine or tryptophan, this likely comes from a read error. It is unclear where the CDR3 begins or ends on the DNA, so no DNA is shown, and the CDR3 is as TCRdb lists it. The J gene is TRBJ2-1, the V gene TRBV30; the DNA was not compared with TRBD2, the D call given in the table. The CDR3 is 11 residues long, counting both termini. In germline, CDR1 is GTSNPN, CDR2 SVGIG (reference sequence). CDR3 protein: CAWSFGREVFI.

This chain uses TRBV20-1 with TRBJ1-4; D is ambiguous. V was cut by 5 bases and J by 5 bases, with 6 bases left in between. The length of the CDR3 is 11 residues. Germline V gene sequence: CDR1 DFQATT, CDR2 SNEGSKA (reference sequence). The CDR3 sequence is CSAPSNEKLFF. For the CDR3, the DNA is TGCAGTGCTCCTTCAAATGAAAAACTGTTTTTT.